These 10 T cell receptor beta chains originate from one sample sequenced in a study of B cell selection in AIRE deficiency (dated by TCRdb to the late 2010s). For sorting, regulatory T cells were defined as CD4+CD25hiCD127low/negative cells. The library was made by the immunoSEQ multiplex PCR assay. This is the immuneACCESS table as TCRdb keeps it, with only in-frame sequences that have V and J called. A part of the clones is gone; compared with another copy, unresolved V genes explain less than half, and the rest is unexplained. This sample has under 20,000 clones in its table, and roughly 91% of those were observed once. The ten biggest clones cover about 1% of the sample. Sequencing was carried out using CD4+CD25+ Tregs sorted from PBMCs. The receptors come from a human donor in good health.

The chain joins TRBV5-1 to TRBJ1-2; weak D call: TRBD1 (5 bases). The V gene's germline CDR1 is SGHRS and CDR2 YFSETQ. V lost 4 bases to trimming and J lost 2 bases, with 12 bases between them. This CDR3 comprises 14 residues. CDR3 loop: CASSPGHTNYGYTF. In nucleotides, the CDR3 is TGCGCCAGCAGCCCTGGACATACCAACTATGGCTACACCTTC.

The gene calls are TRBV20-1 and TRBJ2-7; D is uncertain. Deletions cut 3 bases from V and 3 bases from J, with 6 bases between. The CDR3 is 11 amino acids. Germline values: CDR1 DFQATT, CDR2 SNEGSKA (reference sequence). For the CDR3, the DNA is TGCAGTGCTAGTGTGGACTACGAGCAGTACTTC. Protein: CSASVDYEQYF.

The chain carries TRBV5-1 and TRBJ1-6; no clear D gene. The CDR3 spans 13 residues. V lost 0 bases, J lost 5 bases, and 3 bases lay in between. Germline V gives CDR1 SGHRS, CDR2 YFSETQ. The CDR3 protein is CASSLDHNSPLHF. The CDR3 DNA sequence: TGCGCCAGCAGCTTGGACCATAATTCACCCCTCCACTTT.

CDR3 DNA sequence: TGTGCCAGCAGCCGGGCCCCCCCAAAGTACAATGAGCAGTTCTTC. Amino acids: CASSRAPPKYNEQFF. V gene TRBV28 combines with J gene TRBJ2-1; no firm D call. The CDR3 extends over 15 amino acids. Per the germline V gene, CDR1 is MDHEN and CDR2 is SYDVKM. V lost 6 bases and J 4 bases, leaving 16 bases between the germline ends.

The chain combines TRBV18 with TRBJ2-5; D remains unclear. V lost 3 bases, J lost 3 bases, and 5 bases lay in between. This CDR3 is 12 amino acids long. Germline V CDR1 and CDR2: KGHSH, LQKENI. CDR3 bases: TGTGCCAGCTCACCGGTAGAAGAGACCCAGTACTTC. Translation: CASSPVEETQYF.

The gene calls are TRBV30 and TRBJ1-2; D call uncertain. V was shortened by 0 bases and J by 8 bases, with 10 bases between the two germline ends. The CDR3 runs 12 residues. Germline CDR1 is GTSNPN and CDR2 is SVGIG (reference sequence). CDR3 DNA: TGTGCCTGGAGTGTACAGCTAGGGGGCTACACCTTC. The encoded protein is CAWSVQLGGYTF.

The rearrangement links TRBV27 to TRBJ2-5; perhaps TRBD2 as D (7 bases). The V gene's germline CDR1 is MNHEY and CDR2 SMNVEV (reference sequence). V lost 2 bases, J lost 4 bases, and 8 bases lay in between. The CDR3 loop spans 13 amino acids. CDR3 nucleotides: TGTGCCAGCAGTTTAAGGGGGGGAGAGACCCAGTACTTC. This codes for CASSLRGGETQYF.

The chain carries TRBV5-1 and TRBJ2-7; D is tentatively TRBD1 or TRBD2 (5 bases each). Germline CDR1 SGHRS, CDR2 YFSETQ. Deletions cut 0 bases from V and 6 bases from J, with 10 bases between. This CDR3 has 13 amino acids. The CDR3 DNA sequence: TGCGCCAGCAGCTTGGTGGGGGTAAGCGAGCAGTACTTC. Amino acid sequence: CASSLVGVSEQYF.

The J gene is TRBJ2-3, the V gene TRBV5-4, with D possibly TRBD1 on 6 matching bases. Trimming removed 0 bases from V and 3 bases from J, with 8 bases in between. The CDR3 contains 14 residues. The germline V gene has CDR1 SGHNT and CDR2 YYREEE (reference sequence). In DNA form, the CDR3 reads TGTGCCAGCAGCTTGGACAGGGTTACAGATACGCAGTATTTT. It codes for CASSLDRVTDTQYF.

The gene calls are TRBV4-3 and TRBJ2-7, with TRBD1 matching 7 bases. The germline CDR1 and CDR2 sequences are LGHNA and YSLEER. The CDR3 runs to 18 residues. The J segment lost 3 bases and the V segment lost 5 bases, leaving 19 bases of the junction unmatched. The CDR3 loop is CASSLQQGSPTGVYEQYF. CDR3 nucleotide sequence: TGCGCCAGCAGCTTGCAACAGGGGTCACCGACTGGGGTCTACGAGCAGTACTTC.